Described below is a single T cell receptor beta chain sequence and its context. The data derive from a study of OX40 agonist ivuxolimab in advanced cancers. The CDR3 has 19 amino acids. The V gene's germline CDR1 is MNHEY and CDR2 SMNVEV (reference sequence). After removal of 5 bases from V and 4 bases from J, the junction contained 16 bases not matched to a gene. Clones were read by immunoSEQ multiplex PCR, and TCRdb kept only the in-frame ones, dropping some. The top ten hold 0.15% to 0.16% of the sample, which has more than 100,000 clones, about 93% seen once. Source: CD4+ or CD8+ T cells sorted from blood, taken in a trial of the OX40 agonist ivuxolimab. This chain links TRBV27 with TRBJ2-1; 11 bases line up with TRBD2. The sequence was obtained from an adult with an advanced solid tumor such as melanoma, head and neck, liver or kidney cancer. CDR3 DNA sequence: TGTGCCAGCAGTACCCGACTAGCGGGACAGGGTAATGGGTACAATGAGCAGTTCTTC. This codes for CASSTRLAGQGNGYNEQFF.